Each of the 28 T cell receptor beta chains below was sequenced from the same sample in a study of CD8 T cells in ankylosing spondylitis. One entry per CDR3 protein results from TCRdb running MiXCR on the 5' RACE reads. The repertoire has around 140,000 distinct CDR3 sequences, 11% of them found once; the top ten carry 4.1%. The sample comprised blood, either unsorted or a sorted T cell fraction (not recorded which). Every receptor here comes from a female donor with ankylosing spondylitis or in good health (not recorded which).

In its sample, this clonotype was seen many times. The J gene is TRBJ2-1, the V gene TRBV10-3, with unresolved D. In germline, CDR1 is ENHRY, CDR2 SYGVKD. V was pared by 10 bases and J by 4 bases, with 14 bases between. The CDR3 runs 13 residues. The CDR3 region is CATWSNEYNEQFF. The CDR3 DNA is TGTGCCACCTGGTCAAATGAATACAATGAGCAGTTCTTC.

This clonotype showed up many times. The rearrangement links TRBV12-3 or TRBV12-4 to TRBJ2-2; the D gene could be TRBD1 or TRBD2 (5 bases each). Trimming left V 7 bases short and J 6 bases short, with 21 bases between. CDR3 size: 16 residues. For the CDR3, the DNA is TGTGCCAGCATAGGGTTGGGGCTAGCTGAGTCCGGGGAGCTGTTTTTT. It is translated as CASIGLGLAESGELFF.

This clonotype appeared many times. The rearrangement links TRBV10-1 to TRBJ2-3, with TRBD1 as a possible D gene (5 bases). CDR3 size: 16 residues. The V and J ends lost 2 bases and 1 base respectively, with 13 bases between them. Looked up from germline, CDR1 is WNHNN and CDR2 is SYGVQD (reference sequence). Here the CDR3 DNA reads TGCGCCAGCAGTGAGAGGATGGGGCTTCGCACAGATACGCAGTATTTT. Amino acids: CASSERMGLRTDTQYF.

This clonotype has a count of ten or more. The rearrangement joins TRBV12-3 or TRBV12-4 to TRBJ1-2; tentatively, D is TRBD1 (6 bases). V gave up 7 bases and J gave up 8 bases, with 23 bases separating them. The CDR3 has 15 residues. DNA of the CDR3: TGTGCCAGCAACCCTTTAATGACAGGTTCGCCCGGCTACACCTTC. Translation: CASNPLMTGSPGYTF.

At least ten counts were recorded for this clonotype. J is TRBJ2-5 and V is TRBV29-1; D not certain. V was cut by 2 bases and J by 3 bases, with 7 bases left in between. Germline CDR1 is SQVTM and CDR2 is ANQGSEA. This CDR3 has 12 residues. CDR3 DNA: TGCAGCGTTGAAAGGCAGGAAGAGACCCAGTACTTC. Translated: CSVERQEETQYF. The entire variable domain, with the rest obtained from reference TRBV29-1 and TRBJ2-5, is as follows: SAVISQKPSRDICQRGTSLTIQCQVDSQVTMMFWYRQQPGQSLTLIATANQGSEATYESGFVIDKFPISRPNLTFSTLTVSNMSPEDSSIYLCSVERQEETQYFGPGTRLLVL.

This clonotype was found a few times. The chain joins TRBV5-1 to TRBJ2-5; D remains ambiguous. Germline V gives CDR1 SGHRS, CDR2 YFSETQ. The CDR3 has 16 residues. The V and J ends lost 4 bases and 1 base respectively, with 17 bases between them. This CDR3 is CASSHTPLGGQETQYF. CDR3 coding DNA: TGCGCCAGCAGCCATACTCCACTGGGCGGCCAAGAGACCCAGTACTTC.

This clonotype was detected a few times. The rearrangement links TRBV11-2 to TRBJ2-2; no clear D. This CDR3 spans 13 amino acids. Germline CDR1 is SGHAT and CDR2 is FQNNGV. Trimming pared 2 bases from V and 4 bases from J, leaving 5 bases between. CDR3 DNA sequence: TGTGCCAGCAGCTTACTTTCCACCGGGGAGCTGTTTTTT. Translating it yields CASSLLSTGELFF.

This clonotype was counted ten times or more. V usage is TRBV12-3 or TRBV12-4 and J usage is TRBJ2-3, with D perhaps given as TRBD1 or TRBD2 (5 bases each). The CDR3 covers 14 residues. Trimming took off 8 bases at V and 3 bases at J, with 15 bases between the two ends. In DNA form, the CDR3 reads TGTGCCAGCCTATTCTCCTGGGGGACAGATACGCAGTATTTT. The encoded protein is CASLFSWGTDTQYF.

The chain combines TRBV6-5 with TRBJ1-1, with D unresolved. Between the trimmed V and J ends, which lost 2 bases and 9 bases, there was a span of 22 bases. In germline, CDR1 is MNHEY, CDR2 SVGAGI. The CDR3 extends over 16 amino acids. The CDR3 spells CASSYTQTGWASQAFF. In DNA, the CDR3 is TGTGCCAGCAGTTACACCCAAACGGGGTGGGCGTCCCAAGCTTTCTTT.

Ten or more counts support this clonotype. The chain uses TRBV9 and TRBJ1-3; perhaps TRBD1 as D (5 bases). V was shortened by 4 bases and J by 2 bases, with 10 bases between the two germline ends. CDR1 is SGDLS and CDR2 is YYNGEE in the germline V gene. The CDR3 consists of 14 residues. DNA of the CDR3: TGTGCCAGCAGCTCAGGGTTGGCTGGAAACACCATATATTTT. Translated, it gives CASSSGLAGNTIYF.

This chain joins TRBV18 and TRBJ2-1, with a possible D match to TRBD2 (5 bases). Germline V gene lookup returns CDR1 KGHSH and CDR2 LQKENI. The V end lost 0 bases, the J end lost 7 bases, and 13 bases lay between the germline ends. The CDR3 has 15 amino acids. The CDR3 DNA sequence: TGTGCCAGCTCACCACCGACCGGGATGGATAATGAGCAGTTCTTC. Its translation: CASSPPTGMDNEQFF.

This clonotype appeared many times. This chain uses TRBV5-1 with TRBJ1-6; D is undetermined. The CDR3 runs to 13 residues. CDR1 is SGHRS, CDR2 YFSETQ, per germline. Trimming removed 6 bases from V and 7 bases from J, with 11 bases in between. The CDR3 DNA reads as TGCGCCAGCACCCAGGATCAGAATTCACCCCTCCACTTT. Protein product: CASTQDQNSPLHF.

This clonotype was recorded many times. The chain couples TRBV20-1 to TRBJ1-2; no clear D. With 6 bases removed from V and 3 bases from J, the gap between germline ends came to 17 bases. Germline loops: CDR1 DFQATT, CDR2 SNEGSKA (reference sequence). CDR3 length: 14 residues. CDR3: CSAQTPDTYYGYTF. The CDR3 region has the DNA TGCAGTGCACAGACCCCCGACACGTACTATGGCTACACCTTC.

The sample holds many counts of this clonotype. The rearrangement joins TRBV9 to TRBJ1-1; the D gene is possibly TRBD1 (6 bases). This CDR3 comprises 17 residues. Trimming cost V 3 bases and J 6 bases, with 24 bases left between them. Germline CDR1 reads SGDLS; CDR2 reads YYNGEE. Here the CDR3 reads CASSDPRGANEAAEAFF. The CDR3 bases are TGTGCCAGCAGCGATCCACGGGGGGCTAACGAAGCCGCTGAAGCTTTCTTT.

This clonotype was detected many times. Sequence at one end of the junction differs from germline and may be a read error. The chain is built from TRBV6-1 and TRBJ1-4; a weak D match, TRBD1 (6 bases). There are 16 residues in the CDR3. The germline V gene has CDR1 MNHNS and CDR2 SASEGT. The CDR3 loop reads CASTHKSGHSKEKLFF. CDR3 nucleotide sequence: TGTGCCAGCACCCACAAGTCGGGACACTCTAAGGAAAAACTGTTTTTT.

This clonotype was picked up many times. Here the CDR3 reads CASSFLGRSLGGEQYF. In DNA, the CDR3 is TGCGCCAGCAGCTTCCTTGGACGGTCTTTGGGGGGGGAGCAGTACTTC. This chain connects TRBV5-1 to TRBJ2-7; 7 nucleotides match TRBD2. With 2 bases clipped from V and 7 bases from J, the junction kept 15 bases outside the gene matches. The CDR3 runs 16 residues. Per germline, CDR1 SGHRS and CDR2 YFSETQ.

This clonotype was detected many times. The chain carries TRBV10-3 and TRBJ2-3; 12 bases match TRBD2. The CDR3 contains 18 residues. V trimming: 2 bases; J trimming: 4 bases; junction bases outside the gene matches: 10. In germline, CDR1 is ENHRY, CDR2 SYGVKD. CDR3 bases: TGTGCCATCAGTGAGGCCCGACTAGCGGGAGCATCCCCAGATACGCAGTATTTT. Residues: CAISEARLAGASPDTQYF.

V and J are TRBV7-8 and TRBJ2-1, with 8 bases aligning to TRBD2. The CDR3 covers 16 residues. The junction had 11 bases not matched to a gene; V was cut back by 4 bases and J by 6 bases. CDR1 is SGHVS, CDR2 FQNEAQ, per germline. Here the CDR3 reads CASSSGVLAATNEQFF. The CDR3, as DNA: TGTGCCAGCAGCTCGGGGGTACTAGCGGCAACCAATGAGCAGTTCTTC.

This clonotype was counted many times. The V call is TRBV20-1, the J call TRBJ2-7; D might be TRBD1 (6 bases). Trimming shortened V by 5 bases and J by 2 bases, and 10 bases separated the two germline ends. The CDR3 spans 12 residues. Germline V lookup: CDR1 DFQATT, CDR2 SNEGSKA (reference sequence). CDR3 nucleotides: TGCAGTGCTCGACAGGAGCCCTACGAGCAGTACTTC. Encoded protein: CSARQEPYEQYF.

This clonotype was detected many times. This sequence joins TRBV12-3 or TRBV12-4 and TRBJ2-3, with TRBD2 matching 7 bases. V was pared by 4 bases and J by 2 bases, with 15 bases of the junction left unmatched. There are 18 residues in the CDR3. The CDR3: CASSSYRFASGNTDTQYF. CDR3 nucleotides: TGTGCCAGCAGTTCTTACCGGTTTGCTAGCGGTAACACAGATACGCAGTATTTT.

In this sample, this clonotype turned up many times. V usage is TRBV20-1 and J usage is TRBJ2-1, with D unresolved. Germline CDR1 DFQATT, CDR2 SNEGSKA (reference sequence). The ends were cut back, 7 bases at V and 4 bases at J, with 17 bases in the middle. The CDR3 contains 14 residues. CDR3 DNA sequence: TGCAGTGGTCTGGTGGCGCGTTGGTACAATGAGCAGTTCTTC. Protein sequence: CSGLVARWYNEQFF.

This clonotype showed up many times. DNA for the CDR3: TGTGCCCTCGGGGGCAGCGTGTTCTCCTACGAGCAGTACTTC. As protein: CALGGSVFSYEQYF. The genes are TRBV7-9 and TRBJ2-7, with D perhaps TRBD1 or TRBD2 (6 bases each). The V end was cut by 11 bases, the J end by 0 bases, with 17 bases between. Germline V gene lookup returns CDR1 SEHNR and CDR2 FQNEAQ (reference sequence). The length of the CDR3 is 14 residues.

This clonotype has just a few counts. This chain uses TRBV5-1 with TRBJ2-1; 12 nucleotides line up with TRBD2. This CDR3 contains 15 residues. Per the germline V gene, CDR1 is SGHRS and CDR2 is YFSETQ. The trim removed 3 bases at V and 8 bases at J, leaving 6 bases unmatched. The chain's CDR3 is CASSSLAGGPDEQFF. The CDR3 nucleotides are TGCGCCAGCAGCTCTCTAGCGGGAGGGCCCGATGAGCAGTTCTTC.

This chain links TRBV10-3 with TRBJ2-7, with 10 bases fitting TRBD2. The V and J ends lost 6 bases and 1 base, in that order; junction bases with no gene match: 3. The CDR3 spans 14 residues. Germline-derived CDR1 and CDR2 are ENHRY and SYGVKD. CDR3 sequence: CAISTSGVSYEQYF. The CDR3 DNA is TGTGCCATCAGCACTAGCGGGGTTTCCTACGAGCAGTACTTC.

At least ten counts were recorded for this clonotype. The gene calls are TRBV5-1 and TRBJ1-6; TRBD1 might be the D (5 bases). CDR3 length: 14 residues. V dropped 0 bases and J dropped 5 bases, with 6 bases sitting between them. CDR1 is SGHRS, CDR2 YFSETQ, per germline. The CDR3 DNA sequence: TGCGCCAGCAGCTTGGGACAGAATAATTCACCCCTCCACTTT. It translates to CASSLGQNNSPLHF. The variable domain in full, completed from reference TRBV5-1 and TRBJ1-6, reads KAGVTQTPRYLIKTRGQQVTLSCSPISGHRSVSWYQQTPGQGLQFLFEYFSETQRNKGNFPGRFSGRQFSNSRSEMNVSTLELGDSALYLCASSLGQNNSPLHFGNGTRLTVT.

This clonotype was recorded many times. V and J are TRBV12-3 or TRBV12-4 and TRBJ2-3, with D tentatively TRBD1 or TRBD2 (6 bases each). The CDR3 has 15 amino acids. V was trimmed by 3 bases and J by 2 bases, leaving 12 bases between them. The CDR3 sequence: CASSFGGPPTDTQYF. Here the CDR3 DNA reads TGTGCCAGCAGTTTCGGGGGCCCCCCCACAGATACGCAGTATTTT.

This clonotype was seen ten or more times. The gene calls are TRBV9 and TRBJ2-3; 9 positions agree with TRBD1. J gave up 4 bases and V 4 bases, and 7 bases lay outside the gene matches. The germline CDR1 and CDR2 sequences are SGDLS and YYNGEE. The CDR3 covers 15 residues. The CDR3 DNA sequence: TGTGCCAGCAGCCCCGGTGACAGGGGGGCAGATACGCAGTATTTT. Amino acid sequence: CASSPGDRGADTQYF.

This clonotype was recorded at least ten times. The chain uses TRBV28 and TRBJ2-5; maybe TRBD1 (5 bases). The CDR3 is made up of 16 amino acids. V was pared by 0 bases and J by 4 bases, with 15 bases between. CDR1 and CDR2 (germline): MDHEN, SYDVKM. CDR3 in DNA: TGTGCCAGCAGTTTATGGGTCCAACAGGCGGTAGAGACCCAGTACTTC. Its protein product is CASSLWVQQAVETQYF.